This T cell receptor (beta chain) was documented in a study of glioma-infiltrating T cells. V lost 6 bases and J lost 2; bases outside the gene matches: 6. The germline V gene has CDR1 MNHEY and CDR2 SMNVEV (reference sequence). There are 15 residues in the CDR3. Amplification of TCR alpha and beta CDR3 regions from RNA used iRepertoire nested multiplex PCR. One entry per CDR3 protein, called by TCRdb with MiXCR from the multiplex PCR reads. Of roughly 40,000 distinct CDR3 sequences detected, about 22% appear once; the ten largest clones hold less than 7%. This clonotype was counted at least ten times. The target antigen is unknown. Whole-study results and caveats: Tissue-blood divergence was below expectation in non-neoplastic patients, above in gliomas.

The sequence was collected from a human donor with low-grade glioma or glioblastoma, undergoing nonglioma brain surgery, or in good health (not recorded which). The sequencing input was glioma tissue, nonneoplastic brain tissue, or PBMCs (not recorded which). The V gene is TRBV27, the J gene TRBJ2-2; 7 positions match TRBD1. The CDR3 spells CASSLGTVNTGELFF. CDR3 DNA sequence: TGTGCCAGCAGCTTAGGGACAGTTAACACCGGGGAGCTGTTTTTT.